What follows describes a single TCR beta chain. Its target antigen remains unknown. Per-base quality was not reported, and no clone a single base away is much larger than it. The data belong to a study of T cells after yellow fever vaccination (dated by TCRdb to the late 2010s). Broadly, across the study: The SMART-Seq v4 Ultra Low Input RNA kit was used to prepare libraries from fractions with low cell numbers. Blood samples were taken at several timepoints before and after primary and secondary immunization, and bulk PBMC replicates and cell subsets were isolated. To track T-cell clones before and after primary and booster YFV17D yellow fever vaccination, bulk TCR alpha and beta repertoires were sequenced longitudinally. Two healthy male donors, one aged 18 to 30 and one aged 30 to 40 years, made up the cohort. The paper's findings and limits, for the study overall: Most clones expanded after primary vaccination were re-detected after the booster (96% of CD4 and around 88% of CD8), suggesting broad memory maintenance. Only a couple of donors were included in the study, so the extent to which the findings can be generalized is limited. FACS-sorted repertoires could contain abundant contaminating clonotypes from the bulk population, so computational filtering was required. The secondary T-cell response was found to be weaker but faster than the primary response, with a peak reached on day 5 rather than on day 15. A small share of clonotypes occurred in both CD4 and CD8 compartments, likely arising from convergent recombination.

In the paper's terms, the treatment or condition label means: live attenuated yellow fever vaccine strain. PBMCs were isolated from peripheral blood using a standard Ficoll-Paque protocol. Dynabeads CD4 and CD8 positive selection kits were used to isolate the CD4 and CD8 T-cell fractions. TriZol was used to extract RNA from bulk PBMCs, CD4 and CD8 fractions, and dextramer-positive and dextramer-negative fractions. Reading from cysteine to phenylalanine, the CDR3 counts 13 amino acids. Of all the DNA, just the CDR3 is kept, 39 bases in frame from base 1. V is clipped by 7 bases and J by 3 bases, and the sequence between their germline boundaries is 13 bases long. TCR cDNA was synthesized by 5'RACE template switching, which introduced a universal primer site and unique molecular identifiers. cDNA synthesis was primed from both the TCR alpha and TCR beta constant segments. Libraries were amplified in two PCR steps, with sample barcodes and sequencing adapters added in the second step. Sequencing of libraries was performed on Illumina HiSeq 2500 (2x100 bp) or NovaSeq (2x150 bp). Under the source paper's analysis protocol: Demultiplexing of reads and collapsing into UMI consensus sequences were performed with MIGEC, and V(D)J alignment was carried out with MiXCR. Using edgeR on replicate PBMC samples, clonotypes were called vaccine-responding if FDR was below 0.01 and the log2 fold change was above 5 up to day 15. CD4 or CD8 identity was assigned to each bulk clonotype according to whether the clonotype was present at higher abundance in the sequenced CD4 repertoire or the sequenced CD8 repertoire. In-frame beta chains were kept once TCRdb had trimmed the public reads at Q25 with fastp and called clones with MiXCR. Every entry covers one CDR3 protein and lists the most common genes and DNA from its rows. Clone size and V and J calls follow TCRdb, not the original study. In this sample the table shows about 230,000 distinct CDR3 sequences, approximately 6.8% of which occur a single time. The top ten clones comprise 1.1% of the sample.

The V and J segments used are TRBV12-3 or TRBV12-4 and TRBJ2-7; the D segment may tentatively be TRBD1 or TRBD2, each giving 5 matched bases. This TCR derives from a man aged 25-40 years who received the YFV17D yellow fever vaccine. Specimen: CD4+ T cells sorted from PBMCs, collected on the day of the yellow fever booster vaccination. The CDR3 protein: CASTLGVLYEQYF. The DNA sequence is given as TGTGCCAGCACTCTGGGGGTCCTCTACGAGCAGTACTTC.